This T cell receptor beta chain originates from a study of blood T cell repertoires in COVID-19. Across the study: Donors in the United States, Italy and Spain gave samples during acute or convalescent COVID-19.

The V end lost 8 bases, the J end lost 0 bases, and 11 bases lay between the germline ends. Looked up from germline, CDR1 is MNHNY and CDR2 is SVGAGI (reference sequence). The CDR3 sequence is 14 residues long. The data were produced by immunoSEQ multiplex PCR, yet TCRdb's version contains in-frame clones alone and is incomplete. Of fewer than 350,000 clones in the sample, approximately 91% were seen once. The study recruited exposed participants who had met a COVID-19 case within 2 weeks before entry. Sequencing was done on a sample of PBMCs or T cells enriched from blood (not recorded which). This clonotype was obtained from a woman aged 30 to 39 who had been exposed to COVID-19. The J gene is TRBJ1-5, the V gene TRBV6-6; D is ambiguous. DNA of the CDR3: TGTGCCAGCGGCCGCGCGGATAGCAATCAGCCCCAGCATTTT. Its protein is CASGRADSNQPQHF.